Below are 9 T cell receptor beta chains sequenced from a single sample in a study of T cell repertoires in cytomegalovirus infection. TCRdb re-analysed the reads in MiXCR, keeping a single row per CDR3 protein. This sample has approximately 160,000 distinct CDR3 sequences; over 15% occur once, and the top ten carry approximately 19%. What was sequenced was CD8+ T cells from PBMCs. The receptors stem from a human donor in good health (CMV status not recorded). Some clones in this sample may be carry-over from other donors' samples.

Points on this clonotype: A read error may be the cause here, since a much bigger clone is one base away. This chain links TRBV6-2 or TRBV6-3 with TRBJ2-2; no clear D. The germline CDR1 and CDR2 sequences are MNHEY and SVGEGT. The CDR3 is 17 amino acids. This CDR3 is CDSSYLSRHANTGELFF. The CDR3, as DNA: TGTGACAGCAGTTACCTAAGTAGGCACGCGAACACCGGGGAGCTGTTTTTT.

This clonotype appeared many times. The chain links TRBV27 to TRBJ2-5, with D tentatively TRBD1 or TRBD2 (5 bases each). CDR1 and CDR2 (germline): MNHEY, SMNVEV (reference sequence). Trimming cost V 2 bases and J 0 bases, with 13 bases left between them. The CDR3 covers 16 residues. CDR3 coding DNA: TGTGCCAGCAGTTTACTGCCCGGGGCGAACCAAGAGACCCAGTACTTC. Its protein product is CASSLLPGANQETQYF.

The chain employs TRBV12-3 or TRBV12-4 and TRBJ2-7; maybe TRBD1 (5 bases). V dropped 2 bases and J dropped 6 bases, with 8 bases sitting between them. This CDR3 comprises 12 residues. The chain's CDR3 is CASSLKGIEQYF. The DNA for the CDR3 is TGTGCCAGCAGTTTAAAGGGGATCGAGCAGTACTTC.

The chain couples TRBV6-1 to TRBJ2-3; D unresolved. The germline gives CDR1 MNHNS, CDR2 SASEGT. V was cut by 2 bases and J by 7 bases, with 13 bases left in between. The CDR3 totals 14 residues. This chain's CDR3 is CASSEILVDHTQYF. The CDR3 bases are TGTGCCAGCAGTGAAATCTTGGTAGACCATACGCAGTATTTT.

This clonotype was observed a few times. The chain recombines TRBV7-8 with TRBJ2-7; a possible D gene is TRBD2 (7 bases). This CDR3 comprises 14 residues. Germline V gives CDR1 SGHVS, CDR2 FQNEAQ. The V end was cut by 5 bases, the J end by 2 bases, with 13 bases between. CDR3 nucleotide sequence: TGTGCCAGCAGCCCGAAGGGGGGGACCTACGAGCAGTACTTC. This encodes CASSPKGGTYEQYF.

V and J are TRBV7-8 and TRBJ2-5, with 7 bases identical to TRBD1. The CDR3 has 14 amino acids. The trim removed 5 bases at V and 4 bases at J, leaving 7 bases unmatched. In germline, CDR1 is SGHVS, CDR2 FQNEAQ. The CDR3 spells CASSPPQGVETQYF. For the CDR3, the DNA is TGTGCCAGCAGCCCACCCCAGGGGGTAGAGACCCAGTACTTC.

This clonotype was detected many times. The chain is built from TRBV7-8 and TRBJ1-1, with 7 positions matching TRBD1. This CDR3 is built from 15 residues. CDR1 and CDR2 (germline): SGHVS, FQNEAQ. V gave up 5 bases and J gave up 4 bases; unmatched junction bases: 10. CDR3 loop: CASSRYQGDSTEAFF. The DNA for the CDR3 is TGTGCCAGCAGCCGATACCAGGGGGATAGCACTGAAGCTTTCTTT.

The sample holds a few counts of this clonotype. The chain links TRBV12-3 or TRBV12-4 to TRBJ2-1, with D maybe TRBD2 (5 bases). V was shortened by 5 bases and J by 4 bases, with 9 bases between the two germline ends. The CDR3 length is 13 residues. CDR3 nucleotide sequence: TGTGCCAGCAGTACGGGGAATTACAATGAGCAGTTCTTC. Its translation: CASSTGNYNEQFF.

Here the CDR3 reads CASSIIGTGDMNTEAFF. The CDR3 DNA is TGTGCCAGCAGTATCATCGGGACAGGGGATATGAACACTGAAGCTTTCTTT. The chain is built from TRBV6-2 or TRBV6-3 and TRBJ1-1; 10 nucleotides agree with TRBD1. The CDR3 extends over 17 amino acids. CDR1 and CDR2 from the germline V gene are MNHEY and SVGEGT. V lost 5 bases to trimming and J lost 0 bases; unmatched junction nucleotides: 9.